This T cell receptor beta chain appears in the sequencing data of a study of CD8 T cells in ankylosing spondylitis. As to this clonotype: What it binds is unknown.

Between the trimmed V and J ends, which lost 0 bases and 5 bases, there was a span of 10 bases. CDR1 MNHEY and CDR2 SVGAGI come from the germline V gene. The CDR3 loop spans 14 amino acids. General study findings and limits: Matched ankylosing spondylitis synovial fluid reportedly showed significant enrichment of disease-linked clones. Seemingly distinctive of ankylosing spondylitis blood was a TCR beta motif formed by eight highly homologous variants. Clones that were linked to disease were CD8+ and were relatively rare in peripheral blood.

As the method for making TCR beta libraries, quantitative 5'-RACE with molecular barcodes was used. TCRdb processed the 5' RACE reads anew with MiXCR; each CDR3 protein has one entry. The table records fewer than 750,000 distinct CDR3 sequences, about 20% of them present only once. The rearrangement joins TRBV6-5 to TRBJ1-1; no clear D. Specimen: blood, either unsorted or a sorted T cell fraction (not recorded which). The sequence was collected from a male donor with ankylosing spondylitis. CDR3 sequence reads: CASSYSGRWTEAFF. CDR3 in DNA: TGTGCCAGCAGTTACTCGGGGAGGTGGACTGAAGCTTTCTTT.